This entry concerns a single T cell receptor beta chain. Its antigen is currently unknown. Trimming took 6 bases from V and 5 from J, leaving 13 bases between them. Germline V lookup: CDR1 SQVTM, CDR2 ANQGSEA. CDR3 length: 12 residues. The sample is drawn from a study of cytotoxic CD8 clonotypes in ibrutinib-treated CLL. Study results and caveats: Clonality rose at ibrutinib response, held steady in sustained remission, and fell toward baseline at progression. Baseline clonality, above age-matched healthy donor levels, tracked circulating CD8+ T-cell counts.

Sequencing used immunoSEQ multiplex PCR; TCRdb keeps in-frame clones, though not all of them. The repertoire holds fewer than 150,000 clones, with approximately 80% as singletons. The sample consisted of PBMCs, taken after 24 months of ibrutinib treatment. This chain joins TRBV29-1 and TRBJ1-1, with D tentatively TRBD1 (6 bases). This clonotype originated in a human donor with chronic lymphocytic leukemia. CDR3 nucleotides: TGCAGCGTCAGGGAGGGGGTAACTGAAGCTTTCTTT. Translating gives CSVREGVTEAFF.